This T cell receptor beta chain is from a study of cytotoxic CD8 clonotypes in ibrutinib-treated CLL. Study observations and caveats: Public clonotypes, rarely seen, contracted or held steady on treatment. Whereas clonality rose at ibrutinib response, it declined toward baseline at progression. Clonality was higher at baseline than in age-matched healthy donors and tracked circulating CD8+ T-cell counts.

In the case of this clone: Its antigen is as yet unknown.

Sequencing was designed to attain a depth spanning 1 in 200,000 to 1 in 1 million T cells. Assay used: immunoSEQ multiplex PCR; TCRdb lists only in-frame clones, some missing. The sample has tens of thousands of clones; around 83% are singletons. The length of the CDR3 is 13 residues. V lost 0 bases and J 7 bases, leaving 10 bases between the germline ends. From germline, CDR1 is SGDLS and CDR2 YYNGEE. Here the sequenced sample was PBMCs, taken before ibrutinib treatment. The chain has TRBV9 and TRBJ1-1; the D is unclear. The receptor was isolated from a human donor with chronic lymphocytic leukemia. CDR3 bases: TGTGCCAGCAGCGTAGAAGGCGGCAGTGAAGCTTTCTTT. Amino acids: CASSVEGGSEAFF.